This T cell receptor beta chain was sequenced for a study of T cells in Graves' hyperthyroidism and ophthalmopathy (dated by TCRdb to between 2017 and 2020). Regarding the study in general: Peripheral blood was sampled at the time of initial diagnosis, prior to any treatment. To identify TCR V-J signatures that set the groups apart, the researchers used a discovery cohort of about a hundred patients, made up of some 41 with Graves' ophthalmopathy and 55 to 65 with stable Graves' hyperthyroidism. After sampling, hyperthyroidism patients received methimazole starting at 30 mg daily, and ophthalmopathy patients received high-dose intravenous methylprednisolone. The paper describes TCR Vbeta CDR3 sequencing of 140 or so peripheral blood samples, made up of 40 to 45 ophthalmopathy patients, some 76 hyperthyroidism patients and roughly 17 progressor patients. Prospective prediction of ophthalmopathy was tested in an independent validation cohort consisting of some 18 hyperthyroidism patients and over 15 patients who later progressed to ophthalmopathy. In addition, the study compared T-cell repertoires in thyroid tissue and in blood from about 6 Graves' hyperthyroidism patients. For training and testing, the roughly 93 patients in the discovery cohort were randomly divided in a 7:3 ratio.

The TCR beta CDR3 regions were amplified from RNA transcripts. The TCR CDR3 was subjected to a first round of RT-PCR using the HTBI primer set and the Qiagen OneStep RT-PCR kit. A second multiplex PCR round built the libraries, followed by size selection and purification. Libraries were sequenced paired-end with 100 bp reads on an Illumina HiSeq2000. In the original analysis: Raw data were processed with SOAPnuke, discarding reads with adapters, uncalled bases, mean Phred below 15, or no exact constant-primer or identifier match. COPE v1.2.5 was used to merge high-quality paired reads, and clonotypes were defined as unique nucleotide sequences. Clonotypes were aligned to IMGT TRBV, TRBD and TRBJ reference segments using MiTCR v1.1. Analysis was restricted to V-J combinations with a frequency above 0.0001, which covered 98% to 99.2% of repertoires. A TCS score was defined as the ratio of F50 (clonal expansion) to E x V (chaos), with BLOSUM62-based TCRdist applied between CDR3 peptides within each V-J. Welch's t-statistics and random forest reduced 514 V-J features to around 14, which were used in a naive Bayes classifier (R e1071). Starting from the raw public reads, TCRdb applied fastp trimming at Q25, assembled clones with MiXCR and retained in-frame beta chains. Every entry covers one CDR3 protein and lists the most common genes and DNA from its rows. The V and J calls follow TCRdb's processing rather than the paper's. The sample profile shows over 150,000 distinct CDR3 sequences; about 17% of them were found once. Approximately 56% of the sample is in the top ten clones.

The CDR3 holds 14 amino acids from the cysteine to the phenylalanine. Only the CDR3 DNA is retained, 42 bases long and in frame from the first base. CDR1 SSHAT and CDR2 FNYEAQ were looked up in the germline V gene (reference sequence). The sample holds many counts of this clonotype. Its antigen target is currently unknown. At one end the junction does not follow the germline gene, possibly because of a read error. The paper as a whole reports these results and caveats: No statistical method was used to set the sample size in advance, and investigators knew the group allocation. Most expanded thyroid clonotypes (frequency above 0.001) were also found in blood, which suggests that blood repertoires may mirror thyroid immune responses. In validation, the model predicted progression to ophthalmopathy a median of about 6.5 months before onset, with 70% to 71% sensitivity and 72.22% specificity. A model built on a 13 V-J signature distinguished ophthalmopathy from stable hyperthyroidism, reaching 85% to 90% sensitivity and about 81% specificity in cross-validation and 80%/75% in testing.

A patient counted as having stable Graves' hyperthyroidism if no progression to ophthalmopathy occurred over 18 months of follow-up. Hyperthyroidism patients were newly diagnosed, had a disease duration of under 2 months, and were aged 18 to 65 years. Any patient with an uncontrolled infection, another autoimmune disease, pregnancy or lactation was excluded. Diagnoses relied on clinical symptoms, serum thyroxine and TRAb, thyroid ultrasound and orbital computed tomography. PBMCs were separated from roughly 10 ml of fresh peripheral blood using Ficoll-Paque density gradient centrifugation. Trizol reagent was used to extract total RNA, and RNA quality was then checked on an Agilent 2100 Bioanalyzer.

This receptor chain uses TRBV7-7 and TRBJ2-3; 11 middle bases align to TRBD2. The sequencing input was blood. This clonotype was obtained from a woman aged 45-65 years with Graves' hyperthyroidism. The CDR3: CASSRTSGTDTQYF. In nucleotide form, the sequence is TGTGCTAGCAGCAGGACTAGCGGGACAGATACGCAGTATTTT.